The rows below give T cell receptor beta chains drawn from one sample of a study of OX40 agonist ivuxolimab in advanced cancers. The data were produced by immunoSEQ multiplex PCR, yet TCRdb's version contains in-frame clones alone and is incomplete. Of about 79,000 clones in the sample, roughly 91% were seen once. This specimen consisted of CD4+ or CD8+ T cells sorted from blood, obtained in a trial of the OX40 agonist ivuxolimab. The source of these receptors is an adult with an advanced solid tumor such as melanoma, head and neck, liver or kidney cancer. The conserved cysteine and the conserved F or W are not part of the CDR3 here.

J: TRBJ1-2; V: TRBV6-5; CDR3: ASSYSTRLNYGYT
J: TRBJ2-5; V: TRBV10-3; CDR3: AISDLGVQETQY
J: TRBJ2-7; V: TRBV19; CDR3: ASSRGGQGVPYEQY
J: TRBJ1-2; V: TRBV5-1; CDR3: ASSPPLTDGYT
J: TRBJ1-2; V: TRBV6-5; CDR3: ASSFRGSGYGYT
J: TRBJ2-1; V: TRBV2; CDR3: ASSEKFSGGAFIYNEQF
J: TRBJ2-1; V: TRBV6-1; CDR3: ASGRGAGRF
J: TRBJ1-6; V: TRBV6-5; CDR3: ASSSGRLVSPLH
J: TRBJ2-7; V: TRBV6-5; CDR3: ASSYLAWDSSYEQY
J: TRBJ2-7; V: TRBV6-6; CDR3: ASSYSPENSYEQY
J: TRBJ2-1; V: TRBV4-1; CDR3: ASSQPVIYSEQF
J: TRBJ1-3; V: TRBV5-1; CDR3: ASSHGQGHGNTIY
J: TRBJ2-7; V: TRBV7-3; CDR3: ASATSGGLPYEQY
J: TRBJ1-1; V: TRBV5-8; CDR3: ASSVDWLSEAF
J: TRBJ1-3; V: TRBV10-3; CDR3: AISEQGGAAGNTIY
J: TRBJ2-4; V: TRBV29-1; CDR3: SGTGGGSSSKNIQY
J: TRBJ1-1; V: TRBV7-2; CDR3: ASSLQGKNTEAF
J: TRBJ2-5; V: TRBV19; CDR3: AAGQAKETQY
J: TRBJ1-2; V: TRBV9; CDR3: ASSSAGVGSGYT
J: TRBJ2-5; V: TRBV18; CDR3: ASSPGEVQETQY
J: TRBJ1-4; V: TRBV6-1; CDR3: ASRELRGHEKLF
J: TRBJ1-3; V: TRBV6-5; CDR3: ASRRSSSSGNTIY
J: TRBJ2-1; V: TRBV5-4; CDR3: ASSSPGLAGGDEQF
J: TRBJ2-3; V: TRBV6-1; CDR3: ASSEGLALTDTQY
J: TRBJ1-2; V: TRBV6-4; CDR3: ASSDSNGARGYT
J: TRBJ1-3; V: TRBV5-1; CDR3: ASRPPSGNTIY
J: TRBJ2-7; V: TRBV14; CDR3: ASSLTSGPAYEQY
J: TRBJ2-1; V: TRBV6-1; CDR3: ASVRKSSYNEQF
J: TRBJ1-1; V: TRBV7-3; CDR3: ASSLRGGASNTEAF
J: TRBJ2-7; V: TRBV25-1; CDR3: ASSRTGDYEQY
J: TRBJ1-3; V: TRBV9; CDR3: ASSVWGTNTIY
J: TRBJ1-4; V: TRBV6-5; CDR3: ASSWGLLATNEKLF
J: TRBJ2-1; V: TRBV1; CDR3: TSSQDEASGGHEQF
J: TRBJ1-6; V: TRBV4-1; CDR3: ASSQRSYNSTLH
J: TRBJ1-4; V: TRBV2; CDR3: ASLGQKFEKLF
J: TRBJ1-5; V: TRBV30; CDR3: AWCPGGSNQPQH
J: TRBJ2-4; V: TRBV4-1; CDR3: ASSLLTRGAKNIQY
J: TRBJ2-5; V: TRBV6-6; CDR3: ASSREDRGRREQY
J: TRBJ1-2; V: TRBV4-1; CDR3: ASSQSGAYGYT
J: TRBJ1-3; V: TRBV2; CDR3: ASTGDRGYNTIY
J: TRBJ2-5; V: TRBV6-5; CDR3: ASSPGRGTQY
J: TRBJ2-3; V: TRBV5-1; CDR3: ASSNGQGYTDTQY
J: TRBJ2-7; V: TRBV4-1; CDR3: ASSQPGTAGEQY
J: TRBJ2-1; V: TRBV5-1; CDR3: ASSLTSGGYNEQF
J: TRBJ1-5; V: TRBV19; CDR3: ASTERTGAYQPQH
J: TRBJ2-1; V: TRBV5-1; CDR3: ASSFGTSLNEQF
J: TRBJ2-4; V: TRBV5-1; CDR3: ASAAGAKNIQY
J: TRBJ1-3; V: TRBV4-1; CDR3: ASSRGSWRTASGNTIY
J: TRBJ1-1; V: TRBV7-9; CDR3: ASSRWGALTEAF
J: TRBJ1-1; V: TRBV6-5; CDR3: ASRLDRGRQTEAF
J: TRBJ2-5; V: TRBV5-1; CDR3: ASSLGTGQETQY
J: TRBJ1-2; V: TRBV9; CDR3: ASSLDAYGYT
J: TRBJ1-2; V: TRBV14; CDR3: ASSQNRPYGYT
J: TRBJ2-3; V: TRBV28; CDR3: ASSLHGKPHTDTQY
J: TRBJ2-3; V: TRBV9; CDR3: ASSVTLAGGRTDTQY
J: TRBJ1-1; V: TRBV2; CDR3: ASSPDPNTEAF